This T cell receptor (beta chain) originates from a study of T cell changes during pregnancy in multiple sclerosis. Produced via immunoSEQ multiplex PCR; TCRdb's table is partial and in-frame only. The sample carries 35,000 to 55,000 clones, 85% to 90% recorded once. From germline, CDR1 is SGHRS and CDR2 YFSETQ. The CDR3 is 15 residues long. V lost 0 bases and J lost 2, with 10 bases in between. The clonotype comes from a female donor in good health, enrolled as a control in a pregnancy study. Specimen: peripheral blood, collected in the second trimester of pregnancy. The chain recombines TRBV5-1 with TRBJ2-3; D is ambiguous. The CDR3 reads CASSLDVLSTDTQYF. For the CDR3, the DNA is TGCGCCAGCAGCTTGGACGTACTATCCACAGATACGCAGTATTTT.